Listed here is a single T cell receptor (beta chain). The target antigen is unknown. This specimen comes from a study of T cell responses to AZD1222 COVID-19 vaccine. Study overall: Samples with a second dose at about 4 or about 12 weeks were pooled together. Study-wide results and caveats: Mostly white British, mostly female donors; authors suggested clonal diversity may be underestimated. Nearly half of the spike-specific TCRs reportedly recognize variant regions that carry no mutations.

This table comes from immunoSEQ multiplex PCR, and its TCRdb copy is limited to in-frame clones, with some not included. Among nearly 110,000 clones listed, roughly 90% were seen once. The TCR was taken from an adult in good health. The source was peripheral blood, collected on day 0 of AZD1222 vaccination.

DNA of the CDR3: TGTGCCAGCAGCCGCGGGACCCCCGTCGGGCGATACAATGAGCAGTTCTTC. This gives the protein CASSRGTPVGRYNEQFF. The rearrangement joins TRBV5-4 to TRBJ2-1; a possible D gene is TRBD2 (6 bases). This CDR3 has 17 amino acids. V was trimmed by 4 bases and J by 4 bases, leaving 21 bases between them. From germline, CDR1 is SGHNT and CDR2 YYREEE (reference sequence).